This T cell receptor (beta chain) was captured in a study of regulatory T cells in long-lasting Graves disease. Study outcomes and limitations: Reduced TCR diversity was observed in persistent Graves' patients versus newly diagnosed patients. Persistent disease was characterized by preferential usage of TRBV28, TRBJ1-2 and TRBJ2-5. Sharing of public clonotypes was greater in persistent patients (approximately 2,700) than in new patients (around 890).

Time point reported: persistent/refractory GD, antithyroid drugs over 5 years with positive TRAb. With RNA extracted from PBMCs as input, the TCR library was made. The guidelines of the American Thyroid Association were the basis for diagnosing Graves' disease. Relying on iRepertoire HTBI primers and Arm-PCR of CDR3 regions, the team built TCR beta libraries. TCRdb re-called the multiplex PCR reads with MiXCR, one entry per CDR3 protein. The table lists a few hundred thousand distinct CDR3 sequences, about a quarter of them singletons. This clonotype was observed at least ten times. Antigen: not known. The germline CDR1 and CDR2 sequences are SNHLY and FYNNEI. The V end was cut by 3 bases, the J end by 3 bases, with 12 bases between. The CDR3 has 14 amino acids.

The receptor comes from a female donor with Graves disease. This chain links TRBV2 with TRBJ2-7; D perhaps matches TRBD1 (5 bases). The sample consisted of peripheral blood mononuclear cells (PBMCs), taken when the disease was refractory, from a patient treated with antithyroid drugs. The CDR3 bases are TGTGCCAGCAGTGATGTCACCAGGGTCTACGAGCAGTACTTC. Translating it yields CASSDVTRVYEQYF.